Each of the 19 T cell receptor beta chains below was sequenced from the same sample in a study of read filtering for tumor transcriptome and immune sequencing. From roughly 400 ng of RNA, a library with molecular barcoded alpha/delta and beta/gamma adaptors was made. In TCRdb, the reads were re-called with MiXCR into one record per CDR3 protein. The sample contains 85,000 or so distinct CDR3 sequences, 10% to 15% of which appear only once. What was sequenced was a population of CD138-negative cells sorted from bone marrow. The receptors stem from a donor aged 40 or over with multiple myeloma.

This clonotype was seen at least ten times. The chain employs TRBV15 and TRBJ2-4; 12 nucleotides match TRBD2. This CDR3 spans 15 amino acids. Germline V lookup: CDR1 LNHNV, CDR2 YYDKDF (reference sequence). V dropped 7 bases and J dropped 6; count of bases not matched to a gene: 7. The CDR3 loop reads CATKTSGSVGNIQYF. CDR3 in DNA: TGTGCCACCAAGACTAGCGGGAGTGTGGGAAACATTCAGTACTTC.

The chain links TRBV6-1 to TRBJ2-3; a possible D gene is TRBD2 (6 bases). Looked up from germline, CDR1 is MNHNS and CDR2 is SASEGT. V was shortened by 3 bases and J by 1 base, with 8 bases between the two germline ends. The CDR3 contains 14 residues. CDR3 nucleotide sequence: TGTGCCAGCAGTGACGGGGGAGGCACAGATACGCAGTATTTT. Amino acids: CASSDGGGTDTQYF.

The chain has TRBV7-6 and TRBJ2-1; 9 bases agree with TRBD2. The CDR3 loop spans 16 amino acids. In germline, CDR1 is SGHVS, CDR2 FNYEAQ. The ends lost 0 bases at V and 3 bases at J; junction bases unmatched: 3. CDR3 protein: CASSLAQAGGYNEQFF. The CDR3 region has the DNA TGTGCCAGCAGCTTAGCGCAAGCGGGGGGCTACAATGAGCAGTTCTTC.

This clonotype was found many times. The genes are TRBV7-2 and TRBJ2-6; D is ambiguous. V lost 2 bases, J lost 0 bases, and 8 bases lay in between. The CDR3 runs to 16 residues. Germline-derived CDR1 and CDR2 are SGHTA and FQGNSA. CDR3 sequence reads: CASSLSVSSGANVLTF. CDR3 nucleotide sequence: TGTGCCAGCAGCTTATCGGTTAGCTCTGGGGCCAACGTCCTGACTTTC.

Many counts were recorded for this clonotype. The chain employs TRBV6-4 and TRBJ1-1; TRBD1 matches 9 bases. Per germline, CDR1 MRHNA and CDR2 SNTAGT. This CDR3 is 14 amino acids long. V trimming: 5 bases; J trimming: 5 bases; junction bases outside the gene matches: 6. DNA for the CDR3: TGTGCCAGCAGTCCCGGGACAGGGAGGACTGAAGCTTTCTTT. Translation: CASSPGTGRTEAFF.

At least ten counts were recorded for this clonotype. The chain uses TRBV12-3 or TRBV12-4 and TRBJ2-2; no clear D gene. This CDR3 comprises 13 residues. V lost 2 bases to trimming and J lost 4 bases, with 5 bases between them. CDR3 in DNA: TGTGCCAGCAGTTTATTCGGCACCGGGGAGCTGTTTTTT. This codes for CASSLFGTGELFF.

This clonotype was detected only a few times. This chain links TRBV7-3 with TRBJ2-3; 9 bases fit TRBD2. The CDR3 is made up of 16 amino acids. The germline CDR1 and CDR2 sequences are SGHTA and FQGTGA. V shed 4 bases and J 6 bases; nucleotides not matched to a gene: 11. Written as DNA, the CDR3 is TGTGCCAGCAGCTCCGGTAGGACTAGCGCCTCCGATACGCAGTATTTT. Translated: CASSSGRTSASDTQYF.

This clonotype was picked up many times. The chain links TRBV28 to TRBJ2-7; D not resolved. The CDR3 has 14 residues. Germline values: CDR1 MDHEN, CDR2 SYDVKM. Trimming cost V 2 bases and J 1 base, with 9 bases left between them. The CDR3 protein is CASSLPTRSYEQYF. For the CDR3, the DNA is TGTGCCAGCAGTTTACCTACCCGATCCTACGAGCAGTACTTC.

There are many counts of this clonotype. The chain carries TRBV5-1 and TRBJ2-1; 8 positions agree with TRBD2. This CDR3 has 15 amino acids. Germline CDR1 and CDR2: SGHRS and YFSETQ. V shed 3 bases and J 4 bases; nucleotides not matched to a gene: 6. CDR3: CASSWKRGSYNEQFF. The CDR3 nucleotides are TGCGCCAGCAGCTGGAAGCGGGGGTCTTACAATGAGCAGTTCTTC.

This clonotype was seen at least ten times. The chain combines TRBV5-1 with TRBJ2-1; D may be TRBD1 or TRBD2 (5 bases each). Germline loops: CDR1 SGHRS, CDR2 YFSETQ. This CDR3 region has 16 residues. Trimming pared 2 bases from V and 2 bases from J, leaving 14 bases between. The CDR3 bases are TGCGCCAGCAGCTTTGGGGCCCTGGGGGCCTACAATGAGCAGTTCTTC. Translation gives CASSFGALGAYNEQFF.

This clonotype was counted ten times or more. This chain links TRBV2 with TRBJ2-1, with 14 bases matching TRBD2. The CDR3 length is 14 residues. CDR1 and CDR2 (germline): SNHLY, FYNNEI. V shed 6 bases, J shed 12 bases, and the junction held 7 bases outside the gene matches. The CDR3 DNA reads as TGTGCCAGCAGCCCGGGACTAGCGGGAGTAGGGCAGTTCTTC. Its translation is CASSPGLAGVGQFF.

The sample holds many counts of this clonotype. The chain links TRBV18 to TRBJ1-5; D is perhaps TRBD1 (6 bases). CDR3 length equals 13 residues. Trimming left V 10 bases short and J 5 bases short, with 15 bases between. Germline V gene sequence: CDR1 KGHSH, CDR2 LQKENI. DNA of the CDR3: TGTGCCACCTCCACAGGGTCCCATCAGCCCCAGCATTTT. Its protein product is CATSTGSHQPQHF.

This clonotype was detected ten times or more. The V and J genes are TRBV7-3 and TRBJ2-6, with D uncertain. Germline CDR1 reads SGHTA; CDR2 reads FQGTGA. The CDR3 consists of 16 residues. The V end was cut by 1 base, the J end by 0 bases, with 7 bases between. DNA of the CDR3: TGTGCCAGCAGCTTAAGCCCGGGCTCTGGGGCCAACGTCCTGACTTTC. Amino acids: CASSLSPGSGANVLTF.

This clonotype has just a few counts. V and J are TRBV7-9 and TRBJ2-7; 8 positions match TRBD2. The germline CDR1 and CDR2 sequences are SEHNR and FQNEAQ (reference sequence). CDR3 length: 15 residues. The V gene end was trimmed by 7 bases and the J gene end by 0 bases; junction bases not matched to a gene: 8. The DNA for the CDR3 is TGTGCCAGCACCCGGGGACTAGGAAGCTCCTACGAGCAGTACTTC. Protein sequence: CASTRGLGSSYEQYF.

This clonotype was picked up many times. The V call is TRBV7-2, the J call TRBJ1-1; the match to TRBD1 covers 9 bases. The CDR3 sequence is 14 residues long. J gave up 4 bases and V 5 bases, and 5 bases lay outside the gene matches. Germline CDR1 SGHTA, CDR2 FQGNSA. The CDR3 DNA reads TGTGCCAGCAGCCGACAGGGGGTTAGCACTGAAGCTTTCTTT. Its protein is CASSRQGVSTEAFF.

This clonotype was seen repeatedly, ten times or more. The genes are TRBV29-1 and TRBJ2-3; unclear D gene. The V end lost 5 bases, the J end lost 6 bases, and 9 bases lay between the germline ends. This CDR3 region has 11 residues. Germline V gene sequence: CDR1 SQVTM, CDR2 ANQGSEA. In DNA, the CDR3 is TGCAGCGTTCGAGGCATGGATACGCAGTATTTT. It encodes CSVRGMDTQYF.

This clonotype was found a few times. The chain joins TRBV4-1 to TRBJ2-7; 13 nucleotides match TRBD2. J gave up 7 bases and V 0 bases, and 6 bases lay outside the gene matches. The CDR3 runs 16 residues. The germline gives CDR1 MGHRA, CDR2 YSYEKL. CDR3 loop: CASSQDITSGRVEQYF. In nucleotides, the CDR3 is TGCGCCAGCAGCCAAGATATCACTAGCGGGAGGGTGGAGCAGTACTTC.

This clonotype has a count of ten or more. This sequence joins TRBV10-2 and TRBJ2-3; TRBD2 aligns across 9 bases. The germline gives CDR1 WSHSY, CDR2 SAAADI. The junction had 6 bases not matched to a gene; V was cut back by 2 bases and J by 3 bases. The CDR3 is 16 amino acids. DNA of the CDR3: TGCGCCAGCAGTGAGGGTAGCGGGAGTGGAACAGATACGCAGTATTTT. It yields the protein CASSEGSGSGTDTQYF.

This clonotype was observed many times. Written as DNA, the CDR3 is TGTGCCTGGAGTCGGACAGGATACAATCAGCCCCAGCATTTT. It is translated as CAWSRTGYNQPQHF. The chain is built from TRBV30 and TRBJ1-5, with 7 bases aligning to TRBD1. The CDR3 spans 14 residues. J gave up 3 bases and V 2 bases, and 4 bases lay outside the gene matches. The germline V gene encodes CDR1 GTSNPN and CDR2 SVGIG (reference sequence).